Sequencing of this T cell receptor beta chain was carried out in a study of immune evolution from preneoplasia to lung adenocarcinoma. Study observations and caveats: Normal lung had highest clonality; later lesions appeared denser, more diverse. Normal lung had the highest top T cell clone frequencies.

J lost 6 bases, V lost 5 bases, and 6 bases had no gene match. The CDR3 contains 13 residues. The V gene's germline CDR1 is MNHNY and CDR2 SVGAGI (reference sequence). About this clone itself: No antigen is known for it.

Here immunoSEQ multiplex PCR was the method, and the copy in TCRdb shows in-frame clones only, minus some. The table lists approximately 5,000 clones, 70% to 85% of them singletons. Each case's diagnosis was confirmed by two pathologists on H&E. Nucleic acids came from premalignant or tumor cells enriched by macro-dissection. This receptor was obtained from a person aged 60-79 years with lung adenocarcinoma. What was sequenced was FFPE lung adenocarcinoma in situ tissue. The rearrangement uses TRBV6-6 and TRBJ1-2; 7 bases map to TRBD1. The CDR3 here is CASSQQGNDGYTF. The CDR3 region has the DNA TGTGCCAGCAGTCAACAGGGGAACGATGGCTACACCTTC.